This paragraph reports one T cell receptor beta chain. Measured with immunoSEQ multiplex PCR; TCRdb has only the in-frame clones, and not every one. The sample has roughly 140,000 clones, roughly 80% seen once. These data originate in a study of blood T cell repertoires in COVID-19. Study details: The study drew acute and convalescent COVID-19 samples from the United States, Italy and Spain.

The sequenced material came from peripheral blood. This clonotype was sampled from a man aged 45-60 years with active or convalescent COVID-19.

The CDR3 spells CSFRLGQGTYNEQFF. As DNA, the CDR3 is TGCAGCTTTCGACTCGGACAGGGGACTTACAATGAGCAGTTCTTC. The chain combines TRBV29-1 with TRBJ2-1; 9 positions agree with TRBD1. The V and J ends lost 8 bases and 4 bases, in that order; junction bases with no gene match: 12. The CDR3 extends over 15 amino acids. CDR1 is SQVTM and CDR2 is ANQGSEA in the germline V gene.